This record looks at one T cell receptor (beta chain) sequence and its context. Source study methods: Amplified reference gene primers provided the basis for estimating nucleated cell counts. Clones were read by immunoSEQ multiplex PCR, and TCRdb kept only the in-frame ones, dropping some. V and J calls plus clone size are reproduced from that table; the DNA served to infer D and trimming. This table holds some 110,000 clones, 60% to 80% found once. The CDR3 has 13 residues. The ends were cut back, 5 bases at V and 1 base at J, with 8 bases in the middle. Germline CDR1 is SNHLY and CDR2 is FYNNEI. These data originate in a study of blood T cell repertoires in COVID-19.

The chain has TRBV2 and TRBJ1-2; D gene uncertain. The receptor comes from an older man with COVID-19, enrolled during active disease. The sample taken for sequencing was peripheral blood. The CDR3 region has the DNA TGTGCCAGCAGTCTGGAGTTTAACTATGGCTACACCTTC. Its translation is CASSLEFNYGYTF.